One T cell receptor beta chain is described in this entry. This receptor's antigen is unknown. No base quality information exists; no much larger clone differs at one position. The data were obtained in a study of cytomegalovirus exposure and HLA in healthy donors (dated by TCRdb to 2016 to 2017). Some background on the complete study: An earlier analysis of approximately 640 of the donors reported roughly 300 Gb of sequence data and 117 million unique TCR beta sequences from 150 million to 200 million T cells. An early release covering roughly 640 HLA-typed donors comprised 250 to 350 gigabases of sequencing data and around 85 million unique TCR sequences. Of the 350 to 450 genotyped donors, approximately 81% were placed in the genetic ancestry cluster associated with self-reported Caucasian donors. The study was designed to test whether signatures of past pathogen exposure could be identified by cataloging public T cell receptors. Using immunosequencing, the study profiled T cell repertoires from about 650 subjects and related those repertoires to cytomegalovirus serostatus. Besides the first cohort of hundreds of subjects, a separate validation cohort made up of roughly 120 different subjects was used. To predict cytomegalovirus infection status, the study brought together high-throughput TCR immunosequencing, statistical association of individual TCRs with disease status, and machine learning. A later analysis re-analyzed previously published TCR beta repertoires from hundreds of donors and added high-resolution HLA genotyping to study TCR occurrence patterns. Rather than drawing on any new phenotypic data, the later analysis identified candidate immune exposures from TCR beta sequences and the way those sequences occurred across donors. An earlier analysis of about 600 of the donors used high-throughput TCR beta sequencing to judge whether each TCR beta V gene segment behaved as functional or pseudogenic. Alongside the repertoire data, information on donor age, sex, ethnicity and CMV serostatus was compiled. A later genetic analysis used genome-wide SNP genotypes for about 65% of the roughly 670 donors, treating that subset as a discovery cohort. All discovery cohort repertoires had been generated using a single sequencing platform. Both class I and class II loci were covered by HLA typing, at four-digit resolution. The number of typed donors differed by locus: about 620-640 for A, B, C, DRB1 and DQB1; approximately 520 for DQA1; some 610 for DPA1; and about 450 for DPB1. Several DR-DQ haplotypes were treated as single units for association and clustering because of strong linkage in the cohort. Among some 400 genotyped donors of the cohort, an average of approximately 240,000 unique TCR beta nucleotide sequences was sequenced per donor, of which about 18% were non-productive. The investigation overall reported the following: In a later analysis, several top co-occurrence clusters were reported to appear linked to parvovirus B19, influenza, CMV and Epstein-Barr virus. Compared with equally common non-associated chains, HLA-associated TCR beta chains in a later analysis were more clonally expanded and had lower generation probabilities. In an earlier analysis of about 600 of the donors, most TCR beta V segments appeared in productive rearrangements about 90% or about 30% of the time, broadly matching IMGT annotations. In a later analysis, most CMV-associated TCR beta chains were found to appear HLA-restricted, with HLA associations seemingly driven largely by CMV exposure. Only TCR beta chains were sequenced in this cohort, and the absence of alpha or paired-chain data limited detectable features. A group of highly shared sequence variants was considered likely to be a technical artifact of the sequencing pipeline. The classifier was reported to diagnose cytomegalovirus status with high specificity and sensitivity in both the original and validation cohorts. A later analysis associated about 17,000 TCR beta sequences with specific HLA alleles at a false discovery rate of 0.05. In vitro tests confirmed that a few of the cytomegalovirus-associated TCR beta chains recognize cytomegalovirus antigens. About 17 rarely observed V segments, including chromosome 9 orphons, were excluded from the earlier analysis of several hundred of the donors because counts were too low. In a later analysis, the rate of TCR association differed among HLA loci, with DRB1 alleles having the most associated TCRs and HLA-C alleles having the fewest. The authors suggested that the approach could potentially be extended to other disease states and immunological phenotypes. CMV serostatus was the only immune exposure information available for the cohort. While some public TCRs were present in many individuals, most TCR sequences turned up only very rarely across donors. HLA typing was unavailable for some donors at each locus, so association tests used only the typed subset. A further reported finding was that TCR beta sequences accurately predicted the HLA-A and HLA-B alleles for most subjects in the first cohort. The study gave a list of under 200 TCR beta chains associated with cytomegalovirus. When HLA alleles, especially DR and DQ, strongly co-occurred, TCR associations were difficult to assign to individual alleles. Correlated functional status among segregating V segments might reflect linkage disequilibrium, but an unknown experimental factor could not be ruled out. Compared with the approximately 670-donor mean, donors in an Asian-associated ancestry cluster had fewer N-insertions in productive TCRs, according to a later genetic analysis. Presence/absence analyses assumed roughly uniform sequencing depth across donors, an assumption that may not hold. V-gene and J-gene trimming of TCR beta chains was associated with a missense DCLRE1C variant in a later genetic analysis, and the association was replicated in an independent cohort.

The cohort was made up of 500 to 850 healthy bone marrow donors. At the time of sampling, all cohort members were nominally healthy, though unrecorded immune exposures were likely present. The donor was CMV seronegative and belonged to the group of 352 seronegative cohort members. A peripheral blood sample was collected from each donor, and TCR beta sequencing was performed on peripheral blood mononuclear cells. Genomic DNA was extracted from the blood cell samples with the Qiagen DNeasy Blood Extraction Kit. Libraries came from the immunoSEQ multiplex PCR assay. For the multiplex PCR, a mixture combining 60 forward primers for TCR Vbeta segments and 13 reverse primers for TCR Jbeta segments was used. A multiplex PCR assay on genomic DNA amplified the CDR3 region of rearranged TCR beta genes. The Illumina HiSeq System was used to sequence the amplified TCR beta libraries as 87-base-pair reads. The authors' analysis ran thus. Across the roughly 640 repertoires, a later analysis counted tens of millions of unique TCR beta chains, roughly 11 million of which were shared by at least two donors. To remove PCR and sequencing errors, raw reads were error-corrected and collapsed into unique sequences using a nearest-neighbor algorithm that merged closely related sequences. Alignment of CDR3 sequences to IMGT reference sequences was used to assign V, D and J gene segments. For a sequence to be retained, at least a six-nucleotide match to both a V gene segment and a J gene segment was required. Rearrangements were called productive when the CDR3 lacked stop codons and stayed in frame with V and J; all others were non-productive. CDR3 was defined by IMGT convention, running from the second conserved V-encoded cysteine to the conserved J-encoded phenylalanine. Sequences without an unambiguous match to a single V gene segment were excluded from the earlier analysis of almost 600 of the donors. In an earlier analysis of approximately 590 of the donors, V segments were called functional above 56.7% productive rearrangements and were called segregating when the between-donor standard deviation exceeded 5%. A statistical classification framework was built to diagnose cytomegalovirus status from the catalog of TCR beta chain sequences. In a later analysis, TCR nucleotide sequences were compared against IMGT/GENE-DB human TR gene sequences so that V and J genes could be assigned. In a later analysis, CDR3 sequences and most-parsimonious VDJ recombination scenarios were assigned using the TCRdist pipeline. In a later analysis, each TCR beta chain was defined by its CDR3 amino acid sequence together with its V-gene family, and reads without a unique V-gene family were excluded. In a later analysis, 500 to 700 highly shared, low-generation-probability nucleotide sequences were removed to address suspected cross-contamination and a sequencing artifact. For each public chain, a later analysis derived a clonal expansion index from normalized ranks of inferred template counts within each repertoire. In a later analysis, generation probabilities were computed using a VDJ recombination model fitted to out-of-frame rearrangements, and the results were checked against IGoR. In a later analysis, hypergeometric tests were used to score TCR-TCR, TCR-HLA and TCR-CMV co-occurrence, with a repertoire-size bias correction applied to TCR pairs. False discovery rates were estimated in a later analysis by permuting HLA or CMV assignments 20 times. In a later analysis, co-occurring TCRs were grouped using DBSCAN, and TCRdist sequence similarity was added for clustering within HLA-allele-positive subsets. For co-occurrence clustering, repertoires with fewer than 30,000 or more than 120,000 public chains were excluded, along with roughly five repertoires with anomalous nucleotide sharing. Sourced from immuneACCESS, this table was stored by TCRdb with only in-frame sequences that have V and J called. A share of the clones is absent; for the studies checked, an unresolved V gene accounts for under half, and the remainder has no known explanation. V, J and clone size were drawn from that table, and D and trimming were deduced from the DNA. The table for this sample lists around 150,000 clones; about 75% of them were counted only once. The ten most abundant clones make up over 1.1% of the sample.

Sequences were obtained from PBMCs. This TCR derives from a man younger than 30 in good health and CMV-seronegative.

The CDR3 region has the sequence CASSLDYWQFF. DNA sequence: TGTGCCAGCAGTTTAGACTATTGGCAGTTCTTC. Recombination linked TRBV28 to TRBJ2-1, with a weak D call of TRBD2 (5 bases match). Trimming removed 2 bases from V and 12 bases from J, leaving 8 bases between the germline ends. As encoded in the germline V gene, CDR1 is MDHEN while CDR2 is SYDVKM. Inclusive of the bounding cysteine and phenylalanine, the CDR3 is 11 residues long. Just the 33-base CDR3 DNA is kept, in frame starting at base 1. Joined to the reference TRBV28 and TRBJ2-1 proteins, this CDR3 gives the full variable domain: DVKVTQSSRYLVKRTGEKVFLECVQDMDHENMFWYRQDPGLGLRLIYFSYDVKMKEKGDIPEGYSVSREKKERFSLILESASTNQTSMYLCASSLDYWQFFGPGTRLTVL.